The 20 T cell receptor beta chains reported below all come from one sample, sequenced in a study of T cells in localized non-small cell lung cancer. Sequencing was performed with immunoSEQ multiplex PCR; in TCRdb, only in-frame clones are kept and a portion is missing. This table holds 35,000 to 40,000 clones, around 94% found once. The source was peripheral blood, collected before any cancer treatment. All receptors derive from a female donor over 55 with stage I lung adenocarcinoma.

This chain uses TRBV19 with TRBJ1-1; 9 bases agree with TRBD1. V shed 4 bases, J shed 1 base, and the junction held 10 bases outside the gene matches. The CDR3 spans 17 residues. Looked up from germline, CDR1 is LNHDA and CDR2 is SQIVND (reference sequence). CDR3 protein: CASSRFLGQGTNTEAFF. The CDR3 region has the DNA TGTGCCAGTAGTAGGTTTCTGGGACAGGGTACGAACACTGAAGCTTTCTTT. Combining the CDR3 with reference TRBV19 and TRBJ1-1 gives the whole variable domain DGGITQSPKYLFRKEGQNVTLSCEQNLNHDAMYWYRQDPGQGLRLIYYSQIVNDFQKGDIAEGYSVSREKKESFPLTVTSAQKNPTAFYLCASSRFLGQGTNTEAFFGQGTRLTVV.

This rearrangement joins TRBV19 to TRBJ2-1; 16 bases fit TRBD2. Trimming at V came to 6 bases and at J to 4 bases, leaving 12 bases not matched to a gene. Germline CDR1 and CDR2: LNHDA and SQIVND (reference sequence). The CDR3 totals 19 residues. The CDR3 sequence is CASSTPRGLAGGMYNEQFF. The CDR3 region has the DNA TGTGCCAGTAGCACACCCCGGGGACTAGCGGGGGGGATGTACAATGAGCAGTTCTTC.

The chain combines TRBV7-8 with TRBJ1-2, with 7 nucleotides matching TRBD1. The CDR3 contains 15 residues. CDR1 is SGHVS, CDR2 FQNEAQ, per germline. V shed 4 bases and J 1 base; nucleotides not matched to a gene: 6. The CDR3 DNA is TGTGCCAGCAGCTATATGACAGGGTTTAACTATGGCTACACCTTC. It yields the protein CASSYMTGFNYGYTF.

The chain recombines TRBV27 with TRBJ1-6; possibly TRBD1 for D (6 bases). The V gene's germline CDR1 is MNHEY and CDR2 SMNVEV (reference sequence). Trimming removed 3 bases at V and 7 bases at J, with 10 bases between. The CDR3 runs to 14 residues. CDR3 coding DNA: TGTGCCAGCAGTTTCGGGCAGGGGAATTCACCCCTCCACTTT. This encodes CASSFGQGNSPLHF.

V and J are TRBV29-1 and TRBJ1-1; D might be TRBD1 (5 bases). The V gene's germline CDR1 is SQVTM and CDR2 ANQGSEA. Trimming left V 3 bases short and J 4 bases short, with 21 bases between. This CDR3 has 16 amino acids. The CDR3 reads CSVEAQGRREITEAFF. The CDR3 DNA is TGCAGCGTTGAGGCTCAGGGCCGTCGCGAGATCACTGAAGCTTTCTTT.

CDR3 DNA sequence: TGTGCCAGCAGCCAGACTTATACTGAAGCTTTCTTT. Translated, it gives CASSQTYTEAFF. The gene calls are TRBV14 and TRBJ1-1, with unresolved D. This CDR3 has 12 amino acids. Germline V CDR1 and CDR2: SGHDN, FVKESK. Trimming shortened V by 3 bases and J by 5 bases, and 7 bases separated the two germline ends.

The chain employs TRBV7-8 and TRBJ1-6; unclear D gene. From germline, CDR1 is SGHVS and CDR2 FQNEAQ. V lost 7 bases, J lost 0 bases, and 22 bases lay in between. The CDR3 has 19 residues. CDR3 DNA sequence: TGTGCCAGCACGCCCAAGGACCCTAAGAACCGCTCCTATAATTCACCCCTCCACTTT. This codes for CASTPKDPKNRSYNSPLHF.

This chain connects TRBV9 to TRBJ1-1; D may be TRBD1 (5 bases). Per the germline V gene, CDR1 is SGDLS and CDR2 is YYNGEE. Between the trimmed V and J ends, which lost 5 bases and 1 base, there was a span of 12 bases. There are 14 residues in the CDR3. In DNA form, the CDR3 reads TGTGCCAGCAGAGACCCGACAGAGAACACTGAAGCTTTCTTT. This encodes CASRDPTENTEAFF. Looking up the rest from reference TRBV9 and TRBJ1-1 gives the full variable domain: DSGVTQTPKHLITATGQRVTLRCSPRSGDLSVYWYQQSLDQGLQFLIQYYNGEERAKGNILERFSAQQFPDLHSELNLSSLELGDSALYFCASRDPTENTEAFFGQGTRLTVV.

The chain recombines TRBV27 with TRBJ1-5, with 8 bases that match TRBD1. Germline assignment: CDR1 MNHEY and CDR2 SMNVEV (reference sequence). This CDR3 is built from 15 residues. V trimming: 6 bases; J trimming: 1 base; junction bases outside the gene matches: 5. CDR3 sequence: CASSRTGRSNQPQHF. The CDR3 coding sequence is TGTGCCAGCAGCCGGACAGGGCGGAGCAATCAGCCCCAGCATTTT.

This clone appeared once. V usage is TRBV5-1 and J usage is TRBJ2-3; a weak D match, TRBD2 (6 bases). The germline V and J ends were trimmed by 0 bases and 1 base, with 9 bases remaining between them. Germline loops: CDR1 SGHRS, CDR2 YFSETQ. This CDR3 is built from 15 residues. The CDR3 loop reads CASSLGGKRTDTQYF. In DNA form, the CDR3 reads TGCGCCAGCAGCTTGGGCGGGAAACGCACAGATACGCAGTATTTT.

This chain joins TRBV6-6 and TRBJ1-1; D uncertain. Per germline, CDR1 MNHNY and CDR2 SVGAGI (reference sequence). V was shortened by 0 bases and J by 1 base, with 12 bases between the two germline ends. CDR3 size: 16 residues. CDR3 sequence reads: CASSYSIRVKNTEAFF. For the CDR3, the DNA is TGTGCCAGCAGTTACTCGATAAGGGTTAAGAACACTGAAGCTTTCTTT.

CDR3 in DNA: TGTGCCAGCAGCTTGTGGACTGACCTGGGAGATACGCAGTATTTT. It codes for CASSLWTDLGDTQYF. The chain is built from TRBV7-6 and TRBJ2-3; weak D call: TRBD2 (5 bases). The CDR3 consists of 15 residues. Per the germline V gene, CDR1 is SGHVS and CDR2 is FNYEAQ. V was clipped by 3 bases and J by 5 bases, with 15 bases between them. The full variable domain, in which reference TRBV7-6 and TRBJ2-3 provide the parts outside the CDR3, is GAGVSQSPRYKVTKRGQDVALRCDPISGHVSLYWYRQALGQGPEFLTYFNYEAQQDKSGLPNDRFSAERPEGSISTLTIQRTEQRDSAMYRCASSLWTDLGDTQYFGPGTRLTVL.

V gene TRBV11-3 combines with J gene TRBJ2-1, with a weak D call TRBD1 (6 bases). Germline CDR1 reads SGHNT; CDR2 reads YENEEA. The CDR3 runs to 12 residues. Trimming shortened V by 5 bases and J by 12 bases, and 14 bases separated the two germline ends. CDR3 sequence reads: CASSPTRGGQFF. As DNA, the CDR3 is TGTGCCAGCAGCCCCACCAGAGGGGGGCAGTTCTTC. Drawing the rest from reference TRBV11-3 and TRBJ2-1, the complete variable domain is EAGVVQSPRYKIIEKKQPVAFWCNPISGHNTLYWYLQNLGQGPELLIRYENEEAVDDSQLPKDRFSAERLKGVDSTLKIQPAELGDSAVYLCASSPTRGGQFFGPGTRLTVL.

This rearrangement joins TRBV11-1 to TRBJ1-1; D is perhaps TRBD1 (5 bases). The CDR3 is made up of 13 amino acids. V dropped 5 bases and J dropped 3 bases, with 10 bases sitting between them. In germline, CDR1 is SGHAT, CDR2 FQDESV (reference sequence). Written as DNA, the CDR3 is TGTGCCAGCAGCGACAGTAAGTACACTGAAGCTTTCTTT. As protein: CASSDSKYTEAFF.

The rearrangement uses TRBV27 and TRBJ1-4, with D uncertain. The CDR3 is 17 amino acids. Trimming stripped 6 bases from V and 0 bases from J, with 17 bases between. Germline V CDR1 and CDR2: MNHEY, SMNVEV (reference sequence). CDR3 nucleotides: TGTGCCAGCAGGTCGGTTGCCCAACCCACAACTAATGAAAAACTGTTTTTT. It specifies CASRSVAQPTTNEKLFF. The full variable domain, its missing parts supplied by reference TRBV27 and TRBJ1-4, is EAQVTQNPRYLITVTGKKLTVTCSQNMNHEYMSWYRQDPGLGLRQIYYSMNVEVTDKGDVPEGYKVSRKEKRNFPLILESPSPNQTSLYFCASRSVAQPTTNEKLFFGSGTQLSVL.

V and J are TRBV10-1 and TRBJ2-2, with 12 bases lining up with TRBD2. Germline values: CDR1 WNHNN, CDR2 SYGVQD (reference sequence). This CDR3 region has 21 residues. V was clipped by 6 bases and J by 0 bases; unmatched bases: 17. CDR3 protein: CASSASGGRLAGGTNTGELFF. The DNA for the CDR3 is TGCGCCAGCAGCGCCTCTGGCGGGAGGCTAGCGGGGGGGACGAACACCGGGGAGCTGTTTTTT.

J is TRBJ2-5 and V is TRBV7-2, with TRBD1 as a possible D gene (6 bases). The CDR3 length is 13 residues. V gave up 3 bases and J gave up 5 bases, with 10 bases separating them. Germline V lookup: CDR1 SGHTA, CDR2 FQGNSA. The CDR3 sequence: CASSLQQGETQYF. CDR3 sequence (DNA): TGTGCCAGCAGCTTGCAACAGGGCGAGACCCAGTACTTC.

Regarding this clone: Other nucleotide sequences in the sample specify the same CDR3. This chain connects TRBV5-1 to TRBJ1-1; D might be TRBD1 (5 bases). This CDR3 has 13 amino acids. Germline V gene sequence: CDR1 SGHRS, CDR2 YFSETQ. V was pared by 5 bases and J by 5 bases, with 13 bases between. This CDR3 reads CASSLTGGTEAFF. The CDR3, as DNA: TGCGCCAGCAGTTTAACAGGAGGTACTGAAGCTTTCTTT.

The chain is built from TRBV5-1 and TRBJ1-2; TRBD1 is a possible D gene (6 bases). Germline loops: CDR1 SGHRS, CDR2 YFSETQ. The germline V and J ends were trimmed by 0 bases and 4 bases, with 10 bases remaining between them. The CDR3 covers 14 residues. The chain's CDR3 is CASSLVAGAYGYTF. CDR3 nucleotide sequence: TGCGCCAGCAGCTTGGTGGCAGGGGCCTATGGCTACACCTTC.

The genes are TRBV5-8 and TRBJ1-2; TRBD1 matches at 9 bases. V dropped 0 bases and J dropped 5; count of bases not matched to a gene: 5. The CDR3 has 15 amino acids. Germline loops: CDR1 SGHTS, CDR2 YDEGEE. Here the CDR3 reads CASSLVTGGGYGYTF. The CDR3 nucleotides are TGTGCCAGCAGCTTGGTCACAGGGGGCGGGTATGGCTACACCTTC. Together with reference TRBV5-8 and TRBJ1-2, the CDR3 gives the full variable domain: EAGVTQSPTHLIKTRGQQATLRCSPISGHTSVYWYQQALGLGLQFLLWYDEGEERNRGNFPPRFSGRQFPNYSSELNVNALELEDSALYLCASSLVTGGGYGYTFGSGTRLTVV.